Presented here are 12 T cell receptor beta chains from one specimen sequenced in a study of T cells after yellow fever vaccination. A single record per CDR3 protein comes from TCRdb applying MiXCR to the 5' RACE reads. Of around 180,000 distinct CDR3 sequences listed, approximately 6.2% are singletons. The input for sequencing was CD4+ T cells sorted from PBMCs, taken on the day of the first yellow fever vaccination. Receptor source: a man younger than 30 who received the YFV17D yellow fever vaccine.

The chain couples TRBV5-1 to TRBJ2-1, with D possibly TRBD2 on 6 matching bases. CDR1 is SGHRS and CDR2 is YFSETQ in the germline V gene. The CDR3 totals 15 residues. Trimming took 0 bases from V and 5 from J, leaving 12 bases between them. CDR3 bases: TGCGCCAGCAGCTTGGCCGGCGGAGGGAACAATGAGCAGTTCTTC. This sequence encodes CASSLAGGGNNEQFF.

The chain couples TRBV12-3 or TRBV12-4 to TRBJ2-5; 8 nucleotides align to TRBD1. CDR3 size: 14 residues. Trimming removed 3 bases from V and 1 base from J; junction bases left unmatched: 1. CDR3 nucleotides: TGTGCCAGCAGTTTCGACAGGGGCCAAGAGACCCAGTACTTC. Amino acids: CASSFDRGQETQYF.

This clonotype was found many times. This chain joins TRBV6-5 and TRBJ1-1; tentative D call: TRBD1 (6 bases). Per the germline V gene, CDR1 is MNHEY and CDR2 is SVGAGI. CDR3 size: 14 residues. Trimming stripped 3 bases from V and 5 bases from J, with 13 bases between. The DNA for the CDR3 is TGTGCCAGCAGTTATTCGGGGGGCGAAACTGAAGCTTTCTTT. Protein product: CASSYSGGETEAFF.

The rearrangement uses TRBV7-9 and TRBJ1-1; D is possibly TRBD1 (5 bases). The CDR3 runs 14 residues. The V and J ends lost 7 bases and 4 bases respectively, with 16 bases between them. Germline V gene data show CDR1 as SEHNR and CDR2 as FQNEAQ (reference sequence). DNA of the CDR3: TGTGCCAGCACCACGGGGCAGGGCTTCACTGAAGCTTTCTTT. It specifies CASTTGQGFTEAFF.

This clonotype has a handful of counts. V usage is TRBV20-1 and J usage is TRBJ2-7; 7 bases map to TRBD1. Germline CDR1 and CDR2: DFQATT and SNEGSKA (reference sequence). V dropped 3 bases and J dropped 7; count of bases not matched to a gene: 9. This CDR3 region has 13 residues. In DNA form, the CDR3 reads TGCAGTGCTAGCCTTGACAGGGCGAGGGAGCAGTACGTC. Its protein product is CSASLDRAREQYV.

This clonotype appeared a few times. The chain is built from TRBV5-6 and TRBJ2-3, with D possibly TRBD1 on 6 matching bases. Germline V gene data show CDR1 as SGHDT and CDR2 as YYEEEE. This CDR3 spans 13 amino acids. V lost 5 bases to trimming and J lost 5 bases, with 12 bases between them. The CDR3: CASRTIQGDTQYF. CDR3 nucleotides: TGTGCCAGCAGGACCATACAGGGAGATACGCAGTATTTT. The entire variable domain, with the rest obtained from reference TRBV5-6 and TRBJ2-3, is as follows: DAGVTQSPTHLIKTRGQQVTLRCSPKSGHDTVSWYQQALGQGPQFIFQYYEEEERQRGNFPDRFSGHQFPNYSSELNVNALLLGDSALYLCASRTIQGDTQYFGPGTRLTVL.

The V call is TRBV2, the J call TRBJ2-1; 8 bases line up with TRBD2. Germline V gene sequence: CDR1 SNHLY, CDR2 FYNNEI. V was pared by 7 bases and J by 4 bases, with 9 bases of the junction left unmatched. The CDR3 is made up of 15 amino acids. In DNA form, the CDR3 reads TGTGCCAGCAACCCTGGCGGGGGGCGGTACAATGAGCAGTTCTTC. It specifies CASNPGGGRYNEQFF.

In this sample, this clonotype turned up many times. J is TRBJ2-2 and V is TRBV6-5; tentatively, D is TRBD1 (6 bases). V dropped 4 bases and J dropped 1 base, with 10 bases sitting between them. The CDR3 has 15 amino acids. CDR1 and CDR2 from the germline V gene are MNHEY and SVGAGI. DNA for the CDR3: TGTGCCAGCAGTTCCCGGACAGAGAACACCGGGGAGCTGTTTTTT. As protein: CASSSRTENTGELFF.

This clonotype was detected many times. The V and J genes are TRBV7-9 and TRBJ1-1, with D unclear. The germline CDR1 and CDR2 sequences are SEHNR and FQNEAQ (reference sequence). The CDR3 contains 13 residues. V lost 4 bases, J lost 1 base, and 7 bases lay in between. In DNA, the CDR3 is TGTGCCAGCAGCTCCCTCTCGAACACTGAAGCTTTCTTT. It codes for CASSSLSNTEAFF.

The table lists this clonotype with a few counts. The chain couples TRBV12-3 or TRBV12-4 to TRBJ2-6; a possible D gene is TRBD1 (6 bases). The V end was cut by 3 bases, the J end by 8 bases, with 14 bases between. This CDR3 has 15 residues. The CDR3: CASSFGQGSPNVLTF. The CDR3 DNA reads as TGTGCCAGCAGTTTCGGCCAGGGGTCCCCCAACGTCCTGACTTTC.

V and J are TRBV7-9 and TRBJ2-3, with D tentatively TRBD1 or TRBD2 (6 bases each). This CDR3 comprises 16 residues. Germline CDR1 is SEHNR and CDR2 is FQNEAQ (reference sequence). Trimming took 4 bases from V and 5 from J, leaving 19 bases between them. Written as DNA, the CDR3 is TGTGCCAGCAGCTCCCCCGGGGGCAATCCGATAGATACGCAGTATTTT. Amino acid sequence: CASSSPGGNPIDTQYF.

There are many counts of this clonotype. The genes are TRBV5-1 and TRBJ2-5; D is undetermined. The CDR3 is 15 residues long. Germline V lookup: CDR1 SGHRS, CDR2 YFSETQ. Trimming took 2 bases from V and 1 from J, leaving 12 bases between them. The CDR3 DNA is TGCGCCAGCAGCTTCTTACGGGCCTCCCAAGAGACCCAGTACTTC. Protein product: CASSFLRASQETQYF.